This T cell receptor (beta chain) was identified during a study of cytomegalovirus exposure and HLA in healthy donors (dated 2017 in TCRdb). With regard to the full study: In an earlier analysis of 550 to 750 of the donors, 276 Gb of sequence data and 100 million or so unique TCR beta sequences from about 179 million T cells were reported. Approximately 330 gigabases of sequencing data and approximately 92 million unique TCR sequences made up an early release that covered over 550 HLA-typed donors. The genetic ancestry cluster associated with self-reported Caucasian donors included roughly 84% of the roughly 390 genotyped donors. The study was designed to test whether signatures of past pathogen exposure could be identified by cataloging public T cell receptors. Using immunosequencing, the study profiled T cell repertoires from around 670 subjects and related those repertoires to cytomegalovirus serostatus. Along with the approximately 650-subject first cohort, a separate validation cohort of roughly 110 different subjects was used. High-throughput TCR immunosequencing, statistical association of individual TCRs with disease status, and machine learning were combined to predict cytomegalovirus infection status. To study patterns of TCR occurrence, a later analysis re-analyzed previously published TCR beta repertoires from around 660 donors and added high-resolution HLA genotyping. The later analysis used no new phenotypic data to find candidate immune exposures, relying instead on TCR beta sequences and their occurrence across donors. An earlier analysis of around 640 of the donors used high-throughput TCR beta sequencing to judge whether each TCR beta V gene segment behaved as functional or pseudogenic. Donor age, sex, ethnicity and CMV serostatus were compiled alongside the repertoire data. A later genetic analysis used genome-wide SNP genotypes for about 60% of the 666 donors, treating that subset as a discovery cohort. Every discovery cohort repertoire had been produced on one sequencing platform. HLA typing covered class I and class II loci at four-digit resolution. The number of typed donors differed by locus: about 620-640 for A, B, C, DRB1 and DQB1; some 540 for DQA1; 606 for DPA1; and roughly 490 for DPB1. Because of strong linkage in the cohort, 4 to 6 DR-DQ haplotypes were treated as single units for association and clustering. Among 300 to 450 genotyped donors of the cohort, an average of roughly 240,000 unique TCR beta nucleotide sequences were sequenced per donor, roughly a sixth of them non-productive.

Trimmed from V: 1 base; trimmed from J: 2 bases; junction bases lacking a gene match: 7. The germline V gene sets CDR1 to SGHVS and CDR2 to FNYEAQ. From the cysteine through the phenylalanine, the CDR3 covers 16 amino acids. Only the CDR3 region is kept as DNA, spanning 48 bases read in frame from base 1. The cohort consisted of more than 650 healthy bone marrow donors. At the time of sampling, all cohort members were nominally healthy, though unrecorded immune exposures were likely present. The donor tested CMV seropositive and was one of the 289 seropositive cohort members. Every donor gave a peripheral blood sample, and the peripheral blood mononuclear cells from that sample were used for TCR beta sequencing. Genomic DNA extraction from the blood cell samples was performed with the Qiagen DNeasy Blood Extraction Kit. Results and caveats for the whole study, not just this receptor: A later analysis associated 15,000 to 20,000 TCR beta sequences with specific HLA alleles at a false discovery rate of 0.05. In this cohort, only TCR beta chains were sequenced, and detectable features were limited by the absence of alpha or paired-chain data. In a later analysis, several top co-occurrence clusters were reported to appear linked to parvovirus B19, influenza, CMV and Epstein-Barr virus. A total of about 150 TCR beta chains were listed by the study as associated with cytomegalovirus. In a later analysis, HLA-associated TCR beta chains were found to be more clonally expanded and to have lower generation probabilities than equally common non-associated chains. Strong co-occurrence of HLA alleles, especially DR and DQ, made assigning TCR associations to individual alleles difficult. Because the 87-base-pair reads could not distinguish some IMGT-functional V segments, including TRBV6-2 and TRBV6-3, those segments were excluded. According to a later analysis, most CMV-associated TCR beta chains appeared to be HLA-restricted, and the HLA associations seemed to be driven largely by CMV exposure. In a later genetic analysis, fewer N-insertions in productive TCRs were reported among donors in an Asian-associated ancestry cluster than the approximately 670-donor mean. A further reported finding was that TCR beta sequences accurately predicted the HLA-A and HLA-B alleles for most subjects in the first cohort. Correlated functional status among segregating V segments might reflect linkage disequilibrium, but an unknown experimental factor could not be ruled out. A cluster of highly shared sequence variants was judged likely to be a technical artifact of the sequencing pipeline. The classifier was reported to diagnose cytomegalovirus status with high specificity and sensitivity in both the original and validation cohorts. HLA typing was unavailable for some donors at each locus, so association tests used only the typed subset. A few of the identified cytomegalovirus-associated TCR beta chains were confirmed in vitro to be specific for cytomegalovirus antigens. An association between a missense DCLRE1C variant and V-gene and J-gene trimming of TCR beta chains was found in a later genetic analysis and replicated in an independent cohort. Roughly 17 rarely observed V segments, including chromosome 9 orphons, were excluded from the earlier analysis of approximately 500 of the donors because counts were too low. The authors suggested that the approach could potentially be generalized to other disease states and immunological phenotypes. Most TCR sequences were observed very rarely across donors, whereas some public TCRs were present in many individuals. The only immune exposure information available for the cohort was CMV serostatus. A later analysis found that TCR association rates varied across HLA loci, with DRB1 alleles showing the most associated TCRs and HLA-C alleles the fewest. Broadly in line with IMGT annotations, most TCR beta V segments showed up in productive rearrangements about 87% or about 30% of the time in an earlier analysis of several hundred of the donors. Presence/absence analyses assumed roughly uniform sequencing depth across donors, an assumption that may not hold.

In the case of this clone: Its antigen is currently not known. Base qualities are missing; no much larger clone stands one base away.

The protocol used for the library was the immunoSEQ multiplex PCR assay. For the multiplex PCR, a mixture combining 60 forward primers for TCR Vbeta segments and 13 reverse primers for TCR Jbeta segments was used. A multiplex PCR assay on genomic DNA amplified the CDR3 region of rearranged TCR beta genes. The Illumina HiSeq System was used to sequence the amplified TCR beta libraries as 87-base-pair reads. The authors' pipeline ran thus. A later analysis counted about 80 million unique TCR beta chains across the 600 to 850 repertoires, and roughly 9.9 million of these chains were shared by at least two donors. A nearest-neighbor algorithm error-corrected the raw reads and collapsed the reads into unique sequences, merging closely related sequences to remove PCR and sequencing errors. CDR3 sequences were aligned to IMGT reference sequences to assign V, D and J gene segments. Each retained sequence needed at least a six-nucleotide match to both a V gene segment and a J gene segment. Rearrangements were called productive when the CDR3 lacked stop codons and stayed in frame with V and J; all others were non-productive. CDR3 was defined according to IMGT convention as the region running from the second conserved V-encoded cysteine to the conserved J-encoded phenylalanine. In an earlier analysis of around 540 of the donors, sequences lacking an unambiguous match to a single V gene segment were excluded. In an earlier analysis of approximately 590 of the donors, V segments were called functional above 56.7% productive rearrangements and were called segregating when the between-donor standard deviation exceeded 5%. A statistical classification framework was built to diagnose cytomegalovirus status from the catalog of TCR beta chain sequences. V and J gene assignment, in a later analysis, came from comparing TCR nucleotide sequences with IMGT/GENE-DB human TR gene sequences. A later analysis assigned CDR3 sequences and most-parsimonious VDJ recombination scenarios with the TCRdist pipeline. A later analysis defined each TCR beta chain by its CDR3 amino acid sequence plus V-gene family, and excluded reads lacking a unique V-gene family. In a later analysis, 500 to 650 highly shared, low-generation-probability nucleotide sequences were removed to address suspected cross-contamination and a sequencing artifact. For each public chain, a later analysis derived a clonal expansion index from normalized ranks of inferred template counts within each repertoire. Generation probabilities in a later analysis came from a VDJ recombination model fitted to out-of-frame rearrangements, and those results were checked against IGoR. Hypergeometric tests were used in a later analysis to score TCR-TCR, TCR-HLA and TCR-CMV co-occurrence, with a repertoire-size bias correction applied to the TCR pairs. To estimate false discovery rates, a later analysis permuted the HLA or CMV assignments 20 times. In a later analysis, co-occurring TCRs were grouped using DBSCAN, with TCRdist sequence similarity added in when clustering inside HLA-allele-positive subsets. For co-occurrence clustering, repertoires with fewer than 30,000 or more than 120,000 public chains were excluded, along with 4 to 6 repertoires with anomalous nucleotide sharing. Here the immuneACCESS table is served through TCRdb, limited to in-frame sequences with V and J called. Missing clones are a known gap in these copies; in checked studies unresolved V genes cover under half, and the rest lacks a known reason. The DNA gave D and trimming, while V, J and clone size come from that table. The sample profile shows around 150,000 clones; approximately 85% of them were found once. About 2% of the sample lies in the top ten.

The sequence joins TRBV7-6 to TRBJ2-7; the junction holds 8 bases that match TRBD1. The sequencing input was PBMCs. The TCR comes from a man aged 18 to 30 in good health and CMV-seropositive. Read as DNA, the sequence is TGTGCCAGCAGCTTAGGAGCGACAGGGGACACCTACGAGCAGTACTTC. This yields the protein CASSLGATGDTYEQYF.